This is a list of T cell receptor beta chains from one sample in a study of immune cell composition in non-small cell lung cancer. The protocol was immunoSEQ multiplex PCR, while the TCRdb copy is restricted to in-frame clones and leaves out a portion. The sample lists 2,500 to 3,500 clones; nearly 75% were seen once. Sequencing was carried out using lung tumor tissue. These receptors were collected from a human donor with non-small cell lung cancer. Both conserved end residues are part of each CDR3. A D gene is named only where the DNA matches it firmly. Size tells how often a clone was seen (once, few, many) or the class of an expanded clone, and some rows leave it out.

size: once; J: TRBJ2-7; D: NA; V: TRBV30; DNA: TGTGCCTGGAGTGAGGGCAGGGTCTACGAGCAGTACTTC; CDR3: CAWSEGRVYEQYF
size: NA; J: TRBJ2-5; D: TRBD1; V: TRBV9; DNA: TGTGCCAGCAGCGCACACGGACAGGGGCAAGAGACCCAGTACTTC; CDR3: CASSAHGQGQETQYF
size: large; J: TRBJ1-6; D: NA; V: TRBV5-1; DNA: TGCGCCAGCAGCCCCGGGACAAGTGCGTCACCCCTCCACTTT; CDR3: CASSPGTSASPLHF
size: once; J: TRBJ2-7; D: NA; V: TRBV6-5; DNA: TGTGCCAGCAGTTACTCAGCTCTCTACGAGCAGTACTTC; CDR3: CASSYSALYEQYF
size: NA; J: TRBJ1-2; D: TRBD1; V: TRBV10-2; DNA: TGCGCCAGCAGTGATATCAGACAGGGGGTAGATGGCTACACCTTC; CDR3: CASSDIRQGVDGYTF
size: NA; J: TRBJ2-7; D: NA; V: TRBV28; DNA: TGTGCCAGCAGTTTAAGTAATCGGGGGAACGAGCAGTACTTC; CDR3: CASSLSNRGNEQYF
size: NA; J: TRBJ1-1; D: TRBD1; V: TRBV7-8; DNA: TGTGCCAGCAGCGGACAGGGGAACACTGAAGCTTTCTTT; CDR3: CASSGQGNTEAFF
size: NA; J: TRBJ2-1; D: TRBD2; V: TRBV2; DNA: TGTGCCAGCAGCCACGCAAGATTCAGGACTAGCGGGGTTGGCAATGAGCAGTTCTTC; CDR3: CASSHARFRTSGVGNEQFF
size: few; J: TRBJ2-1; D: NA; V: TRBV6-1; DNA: TGTGCCAGCAGGGCGGTTAAAGGCAATGAGCAGTTCTTC; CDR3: CASRAVKGNEQFF
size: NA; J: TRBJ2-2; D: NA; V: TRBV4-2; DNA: TGTGCCAGCAGCCACCCCTTGTCGGGGGGCGGGGGCGGGGAGCTGTTTTTT; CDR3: CASSHPLSGGGGGELFF
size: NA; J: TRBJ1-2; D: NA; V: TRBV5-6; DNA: TGTGCCAGCAGTCGGGGGGGGGCCAGCTTCTATGGCTACACCTTC; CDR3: CASSRGGASFYGYTF
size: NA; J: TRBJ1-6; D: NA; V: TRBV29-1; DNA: TGCAGCGTTAAAACAGGGCCGGAAAATTCACCCCTCCACTTT; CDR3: CSVKTGPENSPLHF
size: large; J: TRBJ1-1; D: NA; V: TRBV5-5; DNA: TGTGCCAGCAGCTTCTCACAGGAGAACACTGAAGCTTTCTTT; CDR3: CASSFSQENTEAFF
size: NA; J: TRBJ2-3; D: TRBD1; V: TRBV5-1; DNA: TGCGCCAGCAGCTCGGGACAGGGAACAGATACGCAGTATTTT; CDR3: CASSSGQGTDTQYF
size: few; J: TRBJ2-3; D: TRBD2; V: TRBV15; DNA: TGTGCCACCAGCATAGCGGGGGGGCCAGATACGCAGTATTTT; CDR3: CATSIAGGPDTQYF
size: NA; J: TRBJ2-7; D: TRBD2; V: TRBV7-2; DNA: TGTGCCAGCAGCTCAACGGGACTAGCGGGGGGCTACGAGCAGTACTTC; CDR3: CASSSTGLAGGYEQYF
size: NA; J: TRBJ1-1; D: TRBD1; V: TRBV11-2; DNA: TGTGCCAGCAGCTTTAGACCGGGACAGGTGGCTGGGACTGAAGCTTTCTTT; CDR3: CASSFRPGQVAGTEAFF
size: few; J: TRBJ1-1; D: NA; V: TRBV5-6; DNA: TGTGCCAGCAGGACGGAGAGGGTTGACACTGAAGCTTTCTTT; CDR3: CASRTERVDTEAFF
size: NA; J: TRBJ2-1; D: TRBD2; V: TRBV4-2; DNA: TGTGCCAGCAGCCAAGAGGCCGGGACTAGGCCCAATGAGCAGTTCTTC; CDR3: CASSQEAGTRPNEQFF
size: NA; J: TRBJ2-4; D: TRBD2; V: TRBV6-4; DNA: TGTGCCAGCAGTGAACGGGGGGGCGGTGACATTCAGTACTTC; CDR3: CASSERGGGDIQYF
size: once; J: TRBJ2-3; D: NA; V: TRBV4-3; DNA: TGCGCCAGCAGCCAAGACCGATGGCAGAGCACAGATACGCAGTATTTT; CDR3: CASSQDRWQSTDTQYF
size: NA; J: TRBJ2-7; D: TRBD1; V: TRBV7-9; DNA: TGTGCCAGCAGCTTAAGGACAGGTCGAGACGAGCAGTACTTC; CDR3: CASSLRTGRDEQYF
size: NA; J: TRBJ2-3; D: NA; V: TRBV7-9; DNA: TGTGCCAGCAGCTCACCGAGGTATGCGGGGACGGATACGCAGTATTTT; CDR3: CASSSPRYAGTDTQYF
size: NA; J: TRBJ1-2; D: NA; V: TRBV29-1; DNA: TGCAGCGTCGAGGAGTATGGCTACACCTTC; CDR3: CSVEEYGYTF
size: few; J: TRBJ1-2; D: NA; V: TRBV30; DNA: TGTGCCTGGGCGACAGCTAACTATGGCTACACCTTC; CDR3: CAWATANYGYTF
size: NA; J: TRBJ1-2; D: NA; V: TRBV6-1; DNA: TGTGCCAGCAGTGAAACTAGGACTTCCTATGGCTACACCTTC; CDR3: CASSETRTSYGYTF
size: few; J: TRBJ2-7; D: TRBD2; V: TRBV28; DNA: TGTGCCAGCACTACCTTACGGATTAGCGGGGTCTACGAGCAGTACTTC; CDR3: CASTTLRISGVYEQYF
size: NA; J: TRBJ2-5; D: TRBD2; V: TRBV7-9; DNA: TGTGCCAGCAGCTTAATCAGCGGGGGCTTCCGAGAGACCCAGTACTTC; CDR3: CASSLISGGFRETQYF
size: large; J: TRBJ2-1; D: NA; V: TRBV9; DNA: TGTGCCAGCAGCGACACCGGGGGGCAGGGCTGGGGTGAGCAGTTCTTC; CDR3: CASSDTGGQGWGEQFF
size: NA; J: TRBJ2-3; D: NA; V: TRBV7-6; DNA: TGTGCCAGCAGCTTAGGAACAGGTCCAGATACGCAGTATTTT; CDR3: CASSLGTGPDTQYF
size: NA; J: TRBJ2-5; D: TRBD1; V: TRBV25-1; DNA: TGTGCCAGCAGTGGGTTGGGACAGGGAAGCCAAGAGACCCAGTACTTC; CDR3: CASSGLGQGSQETQYF